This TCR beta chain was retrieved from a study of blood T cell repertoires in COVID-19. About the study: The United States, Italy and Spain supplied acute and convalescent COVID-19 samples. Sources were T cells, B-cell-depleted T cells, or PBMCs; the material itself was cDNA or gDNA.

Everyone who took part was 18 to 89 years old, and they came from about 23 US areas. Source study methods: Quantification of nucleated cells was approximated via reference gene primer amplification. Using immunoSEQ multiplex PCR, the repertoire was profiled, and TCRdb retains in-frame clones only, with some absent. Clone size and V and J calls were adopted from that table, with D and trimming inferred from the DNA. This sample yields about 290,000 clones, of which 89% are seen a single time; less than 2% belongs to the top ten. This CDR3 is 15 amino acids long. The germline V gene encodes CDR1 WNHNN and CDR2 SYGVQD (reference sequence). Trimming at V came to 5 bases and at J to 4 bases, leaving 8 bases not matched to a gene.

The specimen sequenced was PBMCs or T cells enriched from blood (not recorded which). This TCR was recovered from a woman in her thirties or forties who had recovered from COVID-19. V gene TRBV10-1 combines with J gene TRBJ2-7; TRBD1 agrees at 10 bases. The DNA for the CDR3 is TGCGCCAGCAGTACCGGGACAGGGGTCAAGTACGAGCAGTACTTC. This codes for CASSTGTGVKYEQYF.